The rows below give T cell receptor beta chains drawn from one sample of a study of shared clonotypes between healthy human individuals. The repertoire was sequenced with immunoSEQ multiplex PCR; TCRdb's copy has only in-frame clones and lacks some. Among 2,500,000 or so clones listed, over 85% were seen once. The sample consisted of naive CD4+ T cells from PBMCs. The origin of the receptors is a man in his late teens or twenties in good health. Some clones in this sample may be carry-over from other donors' samples. Both conserved end residues are part of each CDR3. D genes are given only for firm matches. Clone size is not always given. Where it is, it says once, few, many or a class for expanded clones.

>TRBV9|-|TRBJ1-1|-
TGTGCCAGCAGCGTACAGGGTGAGTGGGACACTGAAGCTTTCTTT
CASSVQGEWDTEAFF
>TRBV28|TRBD2|TRBJ2-2|-
TGTGCCAGCAGTAGGGGACTAGCGGGGACCGGGGAGCTGTTTTTT
CASSRGLAGTGELFF
>TRBV30|-|TRBJ1-4|-
TGTGCCTGGAGTGCCCGGCTGACTCCTACAACTAATGAAAAACTGTTTTTT
CAWSARLTPTTNEKLFF
>TRBV20-1|-|TRBJ2-2|-
TGCAGTGCTCGGGGGATGGGGGAGCTGTTTTTT
CSARGMGELFF
>TRBV27|TRBD1|TRBJ1-4|once
TGTGCCAGCAGTTCTGCCGGGACAGGGGAAGAAAAACTGTTTTTT
CASSSAGTGEEKLFF
>TRBV7-3|-|TRBJ2-5|-
TGTGCCAGCAGCTTAACGGGGCCCCAAGAGACCCAGTACTTC
CASSLTGPQETQYF
>TRBV14|-|TRBJ1-4|-
TGTGCCAGCAGCCCCAGTTGGGCGGAAAAACTGTTTTTT
CASSPSWAEKLFF
>TRBV28|-|TRBJ1-1|-
TGTGCCAGCATAAGACGGTCGAACACTGAAGCTTTCTTT
CASIRRSNTEAFF
>TRBV2|TRBD1|TRBJ2-3|-
TGTGCCAGCAGTGAAAGGACAGGGGTCACAGATACGCAGTATTTT
CASSERTGVTDTQYF
>TRBV30|-|TRBJ1-1|-
TGTGCCTGGAGTAAACTAGGGGGAACTGAAGCTTTCTTT
CAWSKLGGTEAFF
>TRBV2|-|TRBJ2-1|-
TGTGCCAGCAGTAGTACTAGAGATGAGCAGTTCTTC
CASSSTRDEQFF
>TRBV4-2|-|TRBJ2-4|-
TGTGCCAGCAGCGACCGCTCAGGAAACATTCAGTACTTC
CASSDRSGNIQYF
>TRBV15|-|TRBJ2-1|-
TGTGCCACCAGCACCGACAGGACCTCCTACAATGAGCAGTTCTTC
CATSTDRTSYNEQFF
>TRBV30|-|TRBJ2-1|-
TGTGCCTCCCACCCCACCGGGGCCAACAATGAGCAGTTCTTC
CASHPTGANNEQFF
>TRBV19|-|TRBJ2-4|-
TGTGCCAGTAGTACTAGCGCGGGAAACATTCAGTACTTC
CASSTSAGNIQYF
>TRBV7-2|-|TRBJ1-4|-
TGTGCCAGCAGCTTAAGGATCTCCGGGAGTGAAAAACTGTTTTTT
CASSLRISGSEKLFF
>TRBV30|-|TRBJ1-2|-
TGCGCCTGGAGTCATGTACTCCGGATGGACTTGGCGGGCTACACCTTC
CAWSHVLRMDLAGYTF
>TRBV6-5|TRBD1|TRBJ2-7|-
TGTGCCAGCAGCACTGGACAGGGGGCCTCCTACGAGCAGTACTTC
CASSTGQGASYEQYF
>TRBV6-5|-|TRBJ1-5|-
TGTGCCAGCAGTACAGATAGCAATCAGCCCCAGCATTTT
CASSTDSNQPQHF
>TRBV2|-|TRBJ1-4|-
TGTGCCAGCAGTTATACAGGACTTGGGGGTGAAAAACTGTTTTTT
CASSYTGLGGEKLFF
>TRBV5-3|-|TRBJ1-4|-
TGTGCCAGAAGCCACCCGGGATCGGTTTGTCCTGAAAAACTGTTTTTT
CARSHPGSVCPEKLFF
>TRBV6-5|TRBD2|TRBJ2-6|-
TGTGCCAGCATGGGCGGGGGGGGGCCCAACGTCCTGACTTTC
CASMGGGGPNVLTF
>TRBV9|TRBD2|TRBJ2-1|-
TGTGCCAGCAGCGTAGGTGTTAGCGGGAGTGGGCCCTACAATGAGCAGTTCTTC
CASSVGVSGSGPYNEQFF
>TRBV5-1|-|TRBJ2-5|-
TGCGCCAGCAGCTTGGCCGGGACGGCGGAGACCCAGTACTTC
CASSLAGTAETQYF
>TRBV5-1|-|TRBJ2-5|-
TGCGCCAGCAGCTTCGAGGGGGAGACCCAGTACTTC
CASSFEGETQYF
>TRBV7-2|TRBD1|TRBJ1-1|-
TGTGCCAGCAGCCCACGACAGGGGACGAACACTGAAGCTTTCTTT
CASSPRQGTNTEAFF
>TRBV4-3|TRBD2|TRBJ2-2|once
TGCGCCAGCAGCCATGGGTCCACTAGCGGGAGGGCCGGTGCCGGGGAGCTGTTTTTT
CASSHGSTSGRAGAGELFF
>TRBV5-1|TRBD2|TRBJ2-3|-
TGCGCCAGCAGCGCGGGACTAGCGGGAGGGGATACGCAGTATTTT
CASSAGLAGGDTQYF